Sequencing of this TCR beta chain was carried out in a study of blood T cell repertoires in COVID-19. Study summary: Spain, Italy and the United States supplied samples that represented acute and convalescent COVID-19. PBMCs, B-cell-depleted T cells, or T cells were the source of the cDNA or gDNA that made up the material.

Germline CDR1 and CDR2: GTSNPN and SVGIG (reference sequence). Trimming cost V 2 bases and J 8 bases; bases outside gene matches: 5. This CDR3 comprises 13 residues. This clone was seen only once. Authors' data handling: Reference gene primer amplification gave nucleated cell count estimates. TCRdb keeps only in-frame clones here, not all; method: immunoSEQ multiplex PCR. The V and J calls and clone size come from that table; D and trimming were worked out from the DNA. This sample has 45,000 to 60,000 clones; 90% occur once, and the top ten carry about 4.2%. The chain uses TRBV30 and TRBJ1-1; 10 nucleotides match TRBD1. The material sequenced was peripheral blood. This receptor was taken from a man between 50 and 59 years old with acute or convalescent COVID-19. The CDR3 spells CAWSPGTGAEAFF. The DNA of the CDR3 is TGTGCCTGGAGTCCCGGGACAGGGGCCGAAGCTTTCTTT. Using reference TRBV30 and TRBJ1-1 for the parts outside the CDR3, the full variable domain is SQTIHQWPATLVQPVGSPLSLECTVEGTSNPNLYWYRQAAGRGLQLLFYSVGIGQISSEVPQNLSASRPQDRQFILSSKKLLLSDSGFYLCAWSPGTGAEAFFGQGTRLTVV.